This T cell receptor beta chain derives from a study of OX40 agonist ivuxolimab in advanced cancers. Study results and limitations: Researchers report that CD8+ T cells had, on average, more expanded clones than CD4+. Within 6 weeks, CD4+ and CD8+ blood T cells expanded clonally at 0.1 to 3.0 mg/kg.

For this clone: Antigen: not known.

V was clipped by 7 bases and J by 2 bases, with 6 bases between them. This CDR3 region has 11 residues. The germline V gene encodes CDR1 MNHEY and CDR2 SMNVEV (reference sequence). The data were produced by immunoSEQ multiplex PCR, yet TCRdb's version contains in-frame clones alone and is incomplete. The sample shows roughly 6,000 clones, approximately 77% of them seen only once. This specimen was CD4+ or CD8+ T cells sorted from blood, taken in a trial of the OX40 agonist ivuxolimab. V gene TRBV27 combines with J gene TRBJ2-7; D is undetermined. This receptor was obtained from an adult with an advanced solid tumor such as melanoma, head and neck, liver or kidney cancer. The CDR3 DNA reads TGTGCCAGCATGGACGCCTACGAGCAGTACTTC. Its protein is CASMDAYEQYF.